The present T cell receptor beta chain was sequenced within a study of blood T cell repertoires in COVID-19. Study-wide background: Specimens from acute and convalescent COVID-19 originated in the United States, Italy and Spain. PBMCs, B-cell-depleted T cells, or T cells provided the cDNA or gDNA that made up the material.

Original handling: Estimated nucleated cell counts came from reference gene primer amplification. Using immunoSEQ multiplex PCR, the repertoire was profiled, and TCRdb retains in-frame clones only, with some absent. The V and J calls and clone size are taken from that table; D and trimming were inferred from the DNA. The table has roughly 81,000 clones, around 82% seen once. The CDR3 runs 13 residues. Germline V gene sequence: CDR1 LGHDT, CDR2 YNNKEL (reference sequence). The V gene lost 8 bases and the J gene lost 6 bases, with 17 bases spanning the gap. Input material: peripheral blood. The chain couples TRBV3-1 (or the pseudogene TRBV3-2) to TRBJ2-7; D may be TRBD1 (6 bases). This clonotype was obtained from a man between 60 and 75 years old with acute or convalescent COVID-19. CDR3 nucleotide sequence: TGTGCCAGCGGCCTAAACAGGGATAGCGAGCAGTACTTC. Encoded protein: CASGLNRDSEQYF.